This TCR beta chain was profiled in a study of shared clonotypes between healthy human individuals. The overall study: Aged between 18 and 49, the donors were a couple of women and a few men. Donors had three CD4 naive, three CD4 memory, two CD8 naive and one CD8 memory plate apiece. Whole-study findings and limits: A generally larger estimated richness was seen in naive subsets than in memory subsets. What rarefaction showed was incomplete sorted-subset sequencing despite large depth.

Trimming removed 2 bases at V and 8 bases at J, with 10 bases between. The CDR3 runs 13 residues. With respect to this clone: The antigen is unknown.

Only in-frame clones appear in the TCRdb table, and some are missing; sequencing was by immunoSEQ multiplex PCR. The table lists about 2.4 million clones, approximately 92% of them singletons. The chain links TRBV23-1 to TRBJ2-1; D is undetermined. TRBV23-1 is an ORF, and what it does is uncertain. The source of this sequence is a man younger than 35 in good health. The specimen sequenced was naive CD4+ T cells sorted from blood. Described subset: CD45RA+ positively selected. The CDR3 DNA is TGCGCCAGCAGTCAAAGGCTGAGCGATGAGCAGTTCTTC. It specifies CASSQRLSDEQFF.